These T cell receptor beta chains were read from a single sample in a study of T cell repertoires in cytomegalovirus infection. Antigens of these TCRs are unknown. TCRdb reprocessed the reads with MiXCR, giving one entry per CDR3 protein. The sample lists some 800,000 distinct CDR3 sequences, roughly 33% occurring once. The sequencing used cultured CD8+ T cells from PBMCs, collected from culture after CMV antigen stimulation. Source of these receptors: a human donor in good health (CMV status not recorded). Some clones in this sample may be carry-over from other donors' samples. Both conserved end residues are part of each CDR3. A D gene is named only where the DNA matches it firmly. The size of a clone is reported for some rows only, either as once, few or many, or as a class for expanded clones.

>NA|TRBJ2-3|NA|TRBV27
CASSWVSGTRGDTQYF
TGTGCCAGCAGTTGGGTTAGCGGCACGAGGGGAGATACGCAGTATTTT
>TRBD1|TRBJ1-1|few|TRBV27
CASITTGTGAEAFF
TGTGCCAGCATTACCACCGGGACAGGGGCTGAAGCTTTCTTT
>NA|TRBJ2-2|NA|TRBV27
CASSLEGSEELFF
TGTGCCAGCAGTTTAGAAGGGTCCGAGGAGCTGTTTTTT
>NA|TRBJ1-1|few|TRBV7-2
CASSWGEGLGTEAFF
TGTGCCAGCAGCTGGGGTGAGGGGTTAGGAACTGAAGCTTTCTTT
>NA|TRBJ1-1|NA|TRBV11-2
CASSLWTLLGNTEAFF
TGTGCCAGCAGCCTATGGACTTTACTAGGGAACACTGAAGCTTTCTTT
>NA|TRBJ1-5|many|TRBV7-2
CASSSLTGTDSNQPQHF
TGTGCCAGCAGCTCCCTTACCGGGACGGATAGCAATCAGCCCCAGCATTTT
>TRBD1|TRBJ2-1|few|TRBV19
CASSIIGTGDNEQFF
TGTGCCAGTAGTATAATCGGGACAGGAGACAATGAGCAGTTCTTC
>NA|TRBJ1-1|NA|TRBV7-8
CASSPSRKNTEAFF
TGTGCCAGCAGCCCCTCCAGGAAGAACACTGAAGCTTTCTTT
>TRBD1|TRBJ2-1|NA|TRBV2
CASSTGQGEVGEQFF
TGTGCCAGCAGTACCGGACAGGGGGAGGTGGGTGAGCAGTTCTTC
>NA|TRBJ2-7|few|TRBV12-3/TRBV12-4
CASSLTRSYEQYF
TGTGCCAGCAGCCTGACCCGGAGCTACGAGCAGTACTTC
>NA|TRBJ1-1|NA|TRBV12-3/TRBV12-4
CASMGRAPMGTEAFF
TGTGCCAGCATGGGCAGGGCCCCTATGGGCACTGAAGCTTTCTTT
>TRBD1|TRBJ1-1|NA|TRBV19
CASSIAQGGPEAFF
TGTGCCAGTAGTATAGCACAGGGGGGTCCTGAAGCTTTCTTT
>NA|TRBJ2-2|few|TRBV6-6
CASSSDFYTGELFF
TGTGCCAGCAGTTCGGACTTTTACACCGGGGAGCTGTTTTTT
>NA|TRBJ2-1|few|TRBV11-3
CASSSRSGGSSYNEQFF
TGTGCCAGCAGCTCTAGATCGGGGGGCAGCTCCTACAATGAGCAGTTCTTC
>NA|TRBJ2-5|NA|TRBV10-3
CAISGTGVEETQYF
TGTGCCATCAGTGGGACGGGGGTAGAAGAGACCCAGTACTTC
>NA|TRBJ2-1|many|TRBV7-6
CASSPPGLTSYNEQFF
TGTGCCAGCAGCCCCCCCGGACTGACCTCCTACAATGAGCAGTTCTTC